The rows below give T cell receptor beta chains drawn from one sample of a study of siplizumab effects on memory and regulatory T cells. Profiling relied on immunoSEQ multiplex PCR, and the TCRdb table lists in-frame clones only, not all of them. Of about 98,000 clones listed, about 94% were seen once; the top ten hold around 1.1%. Sequences were obtained from CD4+ T cells sorted from blood. The receptors come from a human donor in good health. CDR3s include the opening cysteine and the closing phenylalanine or tryptophan. D genes are given only for firm matches. Clone size is stated in some rows and not others, as once, few, many or a class when expanded.

d_gene	j_gene	v_gene	abundance	CDR3aa	CDR3nt
TRBD2	TRBJ2-5	TRBV10-2	-	CASSVGTSEGKTRYF	TGCGCCAGCAGTGTGGGGACTAGCGAGGGAAAGACCCGGTACTTC
TRBD1	TRBJ2-1	TRBV5-6	once	CASSPWTGDREQFF	TGTGCCAGCAGCCCATGGACAGGGGATAGGGAGCAGTTCTTC
-	TRBJ1-1	TRBV28	-	CASSLGHKAFF	TGTGCCAGCAGTTTGGGTCATAAAGCTTTCTTT
-	TRBJ1-3	TRBV2	once	CASSQDSGNTIYF	TGTGCCAGCAGTCAGGACTCTGGAAACACCATATATTTT
TRBD2	TRBJ2-3	TRBV4-1	-	CASSQDADRLAGVFGTDTQYF	TGCGCCAGCAGCCAAGATGCCGACCGATTAGCGGGAGTTTTTGGAACAGATACGCAGTATTTT
TRBD2	TRBJ2-1	TRBV2	-	CASSETGTSYNEQFF	TGTGCCAGCAGCGAAACCGGGACTAGCTACAATGAGCAGTTCTTC
-	TRBJ1-4	TRBV6-5	-	CASSYSGRGEKLFF	TGTGCCAGCAGTTACTCGGGGCGTGGGGAAAAACTGTTTTTT
-	TRBJ1-5	TRBV18	once	CASSPEGGRETQPQHF	TGTGCCAGCTCACCGGAAGGGGGGCGGGAAACTCAGCCCCAGCATTTT
-	TRBJ2-4	TRBV5-1	-	CASSLGQNSDIQYF	TGCGCCAGCAGCTTGGGCCAAAATTCGGACATTCAGTACTTC
TRBD2	TRBJ2-7	TRBV13	-	CASSLFAGEPHEQYF	TGTGCCAGCAGCTTATTTGCGGGAGAACCCCACGAGCAGTACTTC
TRBD1	TRBJ1-1	TRBV28	-	CASSLVPGDRRNTEAFF	TGTGCCAGCAGCCTTGTACCCGGGGACAGGCGAAACACTGAAGCTTTCTTT
TRBD1	TRBJ2-1	TRBV28	-	CASRTGGRYNEQFF	TGTGCCAGCAGGACAGGGGGCAGATACAATGAGCAGTTCTTC
-	TRBJ2-3	TRBV5-1	-	CASSVNREDTQYF	TGCGCCAGCAGCGTTAACAGGGAAGATACGCAGTATTTT
TRBD2	TRBJ2-1	TRBV7-9	-	CASSLLAGGLYYNEQFF	TGTGCCAGCAGCTTATTAGCGGGAGGTCTCTACTACAATGAGCAGTTCTTC
-	TRBJ1-1	TRBV20-1	once	CSARMAEAFF	TGCAGTGCTAGAATGGCTGAAGCTTTCTTT
-	TRBJ2-5	TRBV19	-	CASSIWGREETQYF	TGTGCCAGTAGTATCTGGGGCAGGGAAGAGACCCAGTACTTC